This T cell receptor beta chain was sequenced for a study of blood T cells in healthy people across ages. This CDR3 is built from 12 residues. Germline-derived CDR1 and CDR2 are DFQATT and SNEGSKA (reference sequence). The V and J ends lost 3 bases and 5 bases respectively, with 10 bases between them. Sample-barcoded 5' priming and a J-beta primer mix drove a second PCR of about 6 to 12 cycles. TCRdb passed the 5' RACE reads through MiXCR, listing each CDR3 protein once. The sample carries hundreds of thousands of distinct CDR3 sequences, about 43% recorded once. What was sequenced was blood. This receptor was identified in a man aged 80 or over in good health. The chain employs TRBV20-1 and TRBJ1-2, with D maybe TRBD1 (6 bases). CDR3 in DNA: TGCAGTGCTAGGCAGGGGAGTTATGGCTACACCTTC. It specifies CSARQGSYGYTF.